The 30 T cell receptor beta chains below come from one sample, sequenced in a study of control samples from healthy donors and cancer patients. Some clones are missing from TCRdb's copy, which holds only in-frame ones; the method was immunoSEQ multiplex PCR. Among 70,000 or so clones listed, about 80% were seen once. The specimen was blood. The source of these receptors is a middle-aged man in good health.

This clone was counted once. The V call is TRBV11-3, the J call TRBJ1-1; the match to TRBD1 covers 10 bases. Trimming took 4 bases from V and 6 from J; bases not matched to a gene: 8. Germline CDR1 and CDR2: SGHNT and YENEEA. This CDR3 is 15 amino acids long. The CDR3 DNA reads TGTGCCAGCAGCTACGGACAGGGGGTTAATTCTGAAGCTTTCTTT. As protein: CASSYGQGVNSEAFF. The full variable domain, in which reference TRBV11-3 and TRBJ1-1 provide the parts outside the CDR3, is EAGVVQSPRYKIIEKKQPVAFWCNPISGHNTLYWYLQNLGQGPELLIRYENEEAVDDSQLPKDRFSAERLKGVDSTLKIQPAELGDSAVYLCASSYGQGVNSEAFFGQGTRLTVV.

Note on this clone: The same CDR3 also results from other DNA sequences found in this sample. The chain joins TRBV28 to TRBJ1-5; tentatively, D is TRBD1 (6 bases). Trimming stripped 2 bases from V and 6 bases from J, with 14 bases between. The germline V gene encodes CDR1 MDHEN and CDR2 SYDVKM. The CDR3 extends over 15 amino acids. The CDR3 loop is CASSLGQGFRQPQHF. In DNA, the CDR3 is TGTGCCAGCAGTTTAGGGCAGGGGTTTCGTCAGCCCCAGCATTTT.

In its sample, this clone was seen a few times. The chain links TRBV11-3 to TRBJ2-2; possibly TRBD1 for D (6 bases). Germline loops: CDR1 SGHNT, CDR2 YENEEA. This CDR3 has 16 residues. V was pared by 4 bases and J by 4 bases, with 16 bases between. As DNA, the CDR3 is TGTGCCAGCAGCTCCCCCTCGGGACATCTCACCGGGGAGCTGTTTTTT. Translated, it gives CASSSPSGHLTGELFF.

This clone was picked up one time. J is TRBJ2-2 and V is TRBV6-4; no clear D. Trimming stripped 2 bases from V and 3 bases from J, with 4 bases between. The germline V gene encodes CDR1 MRHNA and CDR2 SNTAGT. The CDR3 extends over 13 amino acids. CDR3 in amino acids: CASSDRYTGELFF. CDR3 DNA: TGTGCCAGCAGTGACAGGTACACCGGGGAGCTGTTTTTT.

Comment on this clone: The germline gene is not matched at one end of the junction; a read error may be the cause. The chain combines TRBV3-1 (or the pseudogene TRBV3-2) with TRBJ2-6; D gene uncertain. Germline V gene sequence: CDR1 LGHDT, CDR2 YNNKEL (reference sequence). This CDR3 contains 12 residues. The CDR3 spells CACSLGANVLTF. CDR3 in DNA: TGTGCCTGCAGCCTTGGGGCCAACGTCCTGACTTTC.

The rearrangement links TRBV7-9 to TRBJ1-1, with 10 bases that match TRBD1. CDR1 is SEHNR and CDR2 is FQNEAQ in the germline V gene (reference sequence). CDR3 length equals 15 residues. The V gene end was trimmed by 7 bases and the J gene end by 5 bases; junction bases not matched to a gene: 10. CDR3 protein: CASNYGQGVGTEAFF. Here the CDR3 DNA reads TGTGCCAGCAACTATGGACAGGGGGTCGGTACTGAAGCTTTCTTT.

This clone was seen only once. The chain combines TRBV3-1 (or the pseudogene TRBV3-2) with TRBJ2-7; the D is unclear. This CDR3 spans 15 amino acids. The V end was cut by 1 base, the J end by 3 bases, with 13 bases between. The germline V gene encodes CDR1 LGHDT and CDR2 YNNKEL (reference sequence). The CDR3 DNA is TGTGCCAGCAGCCAAGGAAGGGAAGGCCTCTACGAGCAGTACTTC. This encodes CASSQGREGLYEQYF.

The chain has TRBV27 and TRBJ2-3, with 12 positions matching TRBD1. Germline V gives CDR1 MNHEY, CDR2 SMNVEV (reference sequence). This CDR3 contains 17 residues. After removal of 3 bases from V and 4 bases from J, the junction contained 8 bases not matched to a gene. CDR3 sequence: CASSLGQGALVPDTQYF. CDR3 in DNA: TGTGCCAGCAGTTTGGGACAGGGGGCGCTGGTTCCAGATACGCAGTATTTT.

This chain links TRBV5-1 with TRBJ1-1; D might be TRBD1 (6 bases). The V gene's germline CDR1 is SGHRS and CDR2 YFSETQ. Trimming took off 5 bases at V and 4 bases at J, with 15 bases between the two ends. The CDR3 covers 14 residues. CDR3 in DNA: TGCGCCAGCAGAAGGACAGTCAGCGGCACTGAAGCTTTCTTT. This gives the protein CASRRTVSGTEAFF. The complete variable domain, with remaining parts taken from reference TRBV5-1 and TRBJ1-1, reads KAGVTQTPRYLIKTRGQQVTLSCSPISGHRSVSWYQQTPGQGLQFLFEYFSETQRNKGNFPGRFSGRQFSNSRSEMNVSTLELGDSALYLCASRRTVSGTEAFFGQGTRLTVV.

This clone occurred a few times. The chain links TRBV15 to TRBJ1-1; no clear D gene. The CDR3 covers 13 residues. The germline V gene has CDR1 LNHNV and CDR2 YYDKDF (reference sequence). V was clipped by 0 bases and J by 7 bases, with 9 bases between them. The CDR3 DNA is TGTGCCACCAGCAGAGATAACGGGTATGAAGCTTTCTTT. This sequence encodes CATSRDNGYEAFF. Supplemented by reference TRBV15 and TRBJ1-1, the full variable domain reads DAMVIQNPRYQVTQFGKPVTLSCSQTLNHNVMYWYQQKSSQAPKLLFHYYDKDFNNEADTPDNFQSRRPNTSFCFLDIRSPGLGDTAMYLCATSRDNGYEAFFGQGTRLTVV.

The V gene is TRBV19, the J gene TRBJ1-1; 8 nucleotides match TRBD1. Trimming at V came to 5 bases and at J to 9 bases, leaving 8 bases not matched to a gene. CDR1 and CDR2 (germline): LNHDA, SQIVND (reference sequence). The CDR3 loop spans 13 amino acids. The CDR3, as DNA: TGTGCCAGTAGTTCGGGACAGGACTTCAAAGCTTTCTTT. Translated, it gives CASSSGQDFKAFF.

V gene TRBV29-1 combines with J gene TRBJ1-1; TRBD1 aligns across 7 bases. Trimming at V came to 3 bases and at J to 1 base, leaving 5 bases not matched to a gene. This CDR3 contains 14 residues. The V gene's germline CDR1 is SQVTM and CDR2 ANQGSEA. In DNA, the CDR3 is TGCAGCGTTGACAGGGGGACGGCGAACACTGAAGCTTTCTTT. Its translation is CSVDRGTANTEAFF.

The chain is built from TRBV6-5 and TRBJ2-3; D call uncertain. CDR3 length: 16 amino acids. Trimming removed 4 bases at V and 7 bases at J, with 21 bases between. CDR1 MNHEY and CDR2 SVGAGI come from the germline V gene. CDR3 DNA sequence: TGTGCCAGCAGTTTCGGCCGGGCCCTGGATCCTAATACGCAGTATTTT. Translated: CASSFGRALDPNTQYF.

This clone was observed a single time. The chain couples TRBV21-1 to TRBJ1-1. TRBV21-1 is designated a pseudogene. There are 16 residues in the CDR3. CDR3 residues: CASRTEDGPGGTEAFF. In DNA, the CDR3 is TGTGCCAGCAGGACCGAGGACGGGCCGGGTGGGACTGAAGCTTTCTTT.

This rearrangement joins TRBV27 to TRBJ2-7; D ambiguous. The V gene lost 5 bases and the J gene lost 0 bases, with 8 bases spanning the gap. The germline V gene encodes CDR1 MNHEY and CDR2 SMNVEV (reference sequence). The CDR3 consists of 13 residues. The CDR3, as DNA: TGTGCCAGCAGTGTCACGGTCTCCTACGAGCAGTACTTC. Its protein product is CASSVTVSYEQYF.

The CDR3 region is CASSPPTGQGDTEAFF. The DNA of the CDR3 is TGTGCCAGCTCACCTCCCACGGGACAGGGCGACACTGAAGCTTTCTTT. The J gene is TRBJ1-1, the V gene TRBV18; 9 positions match TRBD1. J was trimmed by 3 bases and V by 3 bases; bases with no gene match: 8. The V gene's germline CDR1 is KGHSH and CDR2 LQKENI. The CDR3 covers 16 residues. The full variable domain, completed using reference TRBV18 and TRBJ1-1, is NAGVMQNPRHLVRRRGQEARLRCSPMKGHSHVYWYRQLPEEGLKFMVYLQKENIIDESGMPKERFSAEFPKEGPSILRIQQVVRGDSAAYFCASSPPTGQGDTEAFFGQGTRLTVV.

The chain combines TRBV5-1 with TRBJ1-4; perhaps TRBD1 as D (6 bases). The CDR3 is 17 amino acids. CDR1 is SGHRS, CDR2 YFSETQ, per germline. V was pared by 2 bases and J by 7 bases, with 21 bases between. The CDR3 coding sequence is TGCGCCAGCAGCTTTGAAATTGGGGGGCCTTCGGGTGAAAAACTGTTTTTT. Encoded protein: CASSFEIGGPSGEKLFF.

The chain employs TRBV7-2 and TRBJ2-7; 13 bases are shared with TRBD2. Germline assignment: CDR1 SGHTA and CDR2 FQGNSA. This CDR3 comprises 17 residues. The V gene end was trimmed by 6 bases and the J gene end by 5 bases; junction bases not matched to a gene: 13. CDR3 amino acids: CASRRGLAGRSTNEQYF. In DNA, the CDR3 is TGTGCCAGCAGGCGGGGACTAGCGGGACGTTCGACGAACGAGCAGTACTTC.

This sequence joins TRBV15 and TRBJ1-4; D perhaps matches TRBD1 (6 bases). The V gene's germline CDR1 is LNHNV and CDR2 YYDKDF (reference sequence). Trimming stripped 2 bases from V and 5 bases from J, with 9 bases between. This CDR3 region has 14 residues. Here the CDR3 DNA reads TGTGCCACCAGCAGACACAGGGAGAATGAAAAACTGTTTTTT. This translates into CATSRHRENEKLFF.

V gene TRBV7-2 combines with J gene TRBJ1-2; 8 bases fit TRBD1. Unmatched junction bases numbered 6, after V lost 5 bases and J lost 4 bases. CDR1 and CDR2 from the germline V gene are SGHTA and FQGNSA. The CDR3 contains 14 residues. The CDR3 sequence is CASSPSTGAYGYTF. In nucleotides, the CDR3 is TGTGCCAGCAGCCCTTCGACAGGGGCCTATGGCTACACCTTC.

The chain couples TRBV6-2 or TRBV6-3 to TRBJ2-1; D unresolved. V was shortened by 5 bases and J by 5 bases, with 13 bases between the two germline ends. CDR1 and CDR2 (germline): MNHEY, SVGEGT. The CDR3 loop spans 14 amino acids. The CDR3 here is CASSLLLRNNEQFF. The CDR3, as DNA: TGTGCCAGCAGTCTCCTGCTTCGTAACAATGAGCAGTTCTTC.

The chain is built from TRBV7-2 and TRBJ1-2, with 7 bases that match TRBD1. V dropped 5 bases and J dropped 8; count of bases not matched to a gene: 14. CDR1 SGHTA and CDR2 FQGNSA come from the germline V gene. The CDR3 sequence is 15 residues long. CDR3 in DNA: TGTGCCAGCAGCCGGGACATGGACAGGCCAGGAGGCTACACCTTC. Protein product: CASSRDMDRPGGYTF.

The chain employs TRBV9 and TRBJ2-6; no reliable D call. CDR3 length: 12 residues. V shed 4 bases and J shed 1 base, with 0 bases lying between them. The V gene's germline CDR1 is SGDLS and CDR2 YYNGEE. CDR3: CASSSGANVLTF. The DNA of the CDR3 is TGTGCCAGCAGCTCTGGGGCCAACGTCCTGACTTTC.

This clone was seen a few times. J is TRBJ1-6 and V is TRBV23-1; no reliable D call. TRBV23-1 is designated an ORF whose function remains uncertain. V lost 0 bases to trimming and J lost 0 bases, with 9 bases between them. The CDR3 extends over 17 amino acids. The CDR3 is CASSQSGADSYNSPLHF. CDR3 nucleotide sequence: TGCGCCAGCAGTCAATCGGGCGCAGACTCCTATAATTCACCCCTCCACTTT.

The chain employs TRBV9 and TRBJ1-3; no definite D call. Germline V gives CDR1 SGDLS, CDR2 YYNGEE. With 0 bases removed from V and 3 bases from J, the gap between germline ends came to 4 bases. The CDR3 loop spans 13 amino acids. CDR3 protein: CASSVGVGNTIYF. CDR3 sequence (DNA): TGTGCCAGCAGCGTAGGGGTTGGAAACACCATATATTTT.

This clone was observed a handful of times. The V call is TRBV11-1, the J call TRBJ2-7; D is perhaps TRBD2 (6 bases). Germline CDR1 and CDR2: SGHAT and FQDESV (reference sequence). The CDR3 has 14 residues. V shed 5 bases and J shed 7 bases, with 18 bases lying between them. CDR3 sequence: CASSRYGLLVEQYF. DNA of the CDR3: TGTGCCAGCAGCCGATACGGACTATTAGTAGAGCAGTACTTC.

V is TRBV19 and J is TRBJ2-1, with 8 bases that match TRBD2. Trimming at V came to 3 bases and at J to 4 bases, leaving 5 bases not matched to a gene. Germline V CDR1 and CDR2: LNHDA, SQIVND (reference sequence). This CDR3 is built from 15 residues. Here the CDR3 DNA reads TGTGCCAGTAGTATCGGGACTAGTATGTACAATGAGCAGTTCTTC. Protein sequence: CASSIGTSMYNEQFF. Full variable domain (outside the CDR3, taken from reference TRBV19 and TRBJ2-1): DGGITQSPKYLFRKEGQNVTLSCEQNLNHDAMYWYRQDPGQGLRLIYYSQIVNDFQKGDIAEGYSVSREKKESFPLTVTSAQKNPTAFYLCASSIGTSMYNEQFFGPGTRLTVL.

This sequence joins TRBV18 and TRBJ2-1; TRBD2 is a possible D gene (6 bases). The V end was cut by 5 bases, the J end by 8 bases, with 16 bases between. In germline, CDR1 is KGHSH, CDR2 LQKENI. The CDR3 totals 14 residues. The CDR3 coding sequence is TGTGCCAGCTCATTCGCGGGACGGAGCGATGAGCAGTTCTTC. This gives the protein CASSFAGRSDEQFF.

The gene calls are TRBV5-5 and TRBJ2-7, with 9 nucleotides matching TRBD1. The CDR3 is 14 amino acids. Germline CDR1 is SGHKS and CDR2 is YYEKEE (reference sequence). With V trimmed by 4 bases and J by 6 bases, 8 bases remained unmatched. CDR3 nucleotide sequence: TGTGCCAGCAGCGATGGGACAGGGAAAGCCGAGCAGTACTTC. It yields the protein CASSDGTGKAEQYF.

This rearrangement joins TRBV11-3 to TRBJ1-1; D gene ambiguous. Trimming left V 5 bases short and J 3 bases short, with 16 bases between. The CDR3 is 15 amino acids. Per the germline V gene, CDR1 is SGHNT and CDR2 is YENEEA. CDR3 region: CASSNPGNGDTEAFF. CDR3 nucleotides: TGTGCCAGCAGCAACCCGGGTAACGGGGACACTGAAGCTTTCTTT.